These 2 T cell receptor beta chains were sequenced from one sample in a study of blood T cell repertoires in COVID-19. Generated by immunoSEQ multiplex PCR, the TCRdb table keeps only in-frame clones and is missing some. The sample includes some 270,000 clones, 70% to 85% of them seen just once. The specimen was peripheral blood. The receptors stem from a human donor with COVID-19, enrolled during active disease. The donor label of this sample is uncertain.

The V and J genes are TRBV12-3 or TRBV12-4 and TRBJ2-2; D gene unclear. The CDR3 has 13 residues. V shed 2 bases and J shed 6 bases, with 7 bases lying between them. CDR3 DNA sequence: TGTGCCAGCAGTTTACTAGGTCCCGGGGAGCTGTTTTTT. It translates to CASSLLGPGELFF.

This chain links TRBV7-2 with TRBJ2-2; 8 bases are a match to TRBD2. Germline CDR1 SGHTA, CDR2 FQGNSA. The CDR3 length is 15 residues. The J segment lost 3 bases and the V segment lost 4 bases, leaving 4 bases of the junction unmatched. The CDR3 loop reads CASSSGLGHTGELFF. The DNA of the CDR3 is TGTGCCAGCAGCTCGGGACTAGGGCACACCGGGGAGCTGTTTTTT.